Listed here are 25 T cell receptor beta chains from one sample, sequenced in a study. TCRdb itself ran the 5' RACE reads through MiXCR, one entry per CDR3 protein. This sample carries 50,000 to 80,000 distinct CDR3 sequences, around a fifth of them seen once, and the ten largest clones take approximately 3.1%. What was sequenced was memory CD4+ T cells sorted from a lymph node. Stated subset: memory CD4+ T cells, CD4+CD45RO+CD25-. These TCRs come from a female donor with breast cancer.

Regarding this clonotype: A read error may produce the germline difference seen at one junction end. The V call is TRBV6-5, the J call TRBJ1-2; D is unresolved. This CDR3 region has 15 residues. Germline V gives CDR1 MNHEY, CDR2 SVGAGI. CDR3 bases: TGTTCCAGCAGTTACGCCCGAGGAGGGAACCATGGCTACACCTTC. It yields the protein CSSSYARGGNHGYTF.

The genes are TRBV5-1 and TRBJ1-2, with 8 bases that match TRBD1. V dropped 4 bases and J dropped 8; count of bases not matched to a gene: 7. This CDR3 is 13 amino acids long. Looked up from germline, CDR1 is SGHRS and CDR2 is YFSETQ. In DNA, the CDR3 is TGCGCCAGCAGCCTCCAGACAGGGGTCGGCTACACCTTC. Amino acids: CASSLQTGVGYTF.

This clonotype was seen a few times. The rearrangement uses TRBV20-1 and TRBJ2-7; 8 nucleotides line up with TRBD1. CDR1 is DFQATT and CDR2 is SNEGSKA in the germline V gene (reference sequence). V was clipped by 2 bases and J by 3 bases; unmatched bases: 6. This CDR3 is built from 14 residues. The CDR3: CSARRTGGLYEQYF. The CDR3 DNA reads TGCAGTGCTAGAAGAACAGGGGGTCTCTACGAGCAGTACTTC.

Details on this clonotype: A much bigger clone sits one base away, suggesting this may be a read error. The V and J genes are TRBV5-6 and TRBJ2-5; D perhaps matches TRBD1 (6 bases). The CDR3 consists of 14 residues. V was shortened by 7 bases and J by 1 base, with 14 bases between the two germline ends. Germline V gene data show CDR1 as SGHDT and CDR2 as YYEEEE. The DNA of the CDR3 is TGTGCCAGCGGTCGACAGGTGGGCCAAGAGACCCAGTACTTC. It specifies CASGRQVGQETQYF.

The chain carries TRBV5-1 and TRBJ2-7; 7 nucleotides line up with TRBD1. V gave up 4 bases and J gave up 2 bases; unmatched junction bases: 12. The CDR3 loop spans 16 amino acids. Germline values: CDR1 SGHRS, CDR2 YFSETQ. This CDR3 reads CASSVGPSGGTYEQYF. The CDR3 nucleotides are TGCGCCAGCAGCGTGGGTCCGTCAGGGGGAACCTACGAGCAGTACTTC.

This clonotype showed up many times. The rearrangement links TRBV7-2 to TRBJ1-2; a possible D gene is TRBD1 (6 bases). The V gene's germline CDR1 is SGHTA and CDR2 FQGNSA. CDR3 size: 14 residues. V was shortened by 4 bases and J by 8 bases, with 17 bases between the two germline ends. In DNA, the CDR3 is TGTGCCAGCAGCTACCGAGGACAGTCGATGGGCTACACCTTC. It codes for CASSYRGQSMGYTF.

The J gene is TRBJ2-7, the V gene TRBV7-8, with D perhaps TRBD1 (6 bases). Germline CDR1 and CDR2: SGHVS and FQNEAQ. The V end was cut by 5 bases, the J end by 6 bases, with 14 bases between. This CDR3 is built from 13 residues. The CDR3 DNA is TGTGCCAGCAGCGACGGGCAGGGGTTCGAGCAGTACTTC. It encodes CASSDGQGFEQYF.

This chain connects TRBV3-1 to TRBJ1-2; 10 positions agree with TRBD1. This CDR3 spans 15 amino acids. Per the germline V gene, CDR1 is LGHDT and CDR2 is YNNKEL (reference sequence). V gave up 0 bases and J gave up 6 bases; unmatched junction bases: 4. DNA for the CDR3: TGTGCCAGCAGCCAAGAGGGGACAGGGGTGGATGGCTACACCTTC. Residues: CASSQEGTGVDGYTF.

A word on this clonotype: Because it lacks the conserved phenylalanine or tryptophan at the end, this CDR3 is likely a read error. This chain joins TRBV2 and TRBJ1-2; 7 bases map to TRBD1. Germline CDR1 SNHLY, CDR2 FYNNEI. The CDR3 has 13 amino acids. J gave up 8 bases and V 1 base, and 4 bases lay outside the gene matches. This CDR3 is CASSEGQGGGYTL. The CDR3 DNA reads TGTGCCAGCAGTGAAGGACAGGGAGGCGGCTACACCCTC.

The chain combines TRBV7-9 with TRBJ2-7, with D hard to call. The V gene lost 3 bases and the J gene lost 7 bases, with 19 bases spanning the gap. This CDR3 has 15 residues. Per the germline V gene, CDR1 is SEHNR and CDR2 is FQNEAQ (reference sequence). The CDR3 region is CASSFGDTGSQEQYF. Here the CDR3 DNA reads TGTGCCAGCAGCTTTGGAGACACGGGTTCTCAAGAGCAGTACTTC.

The chain uses TRBV6-2 or TRBV6-3 and TRBJ1-5, with a possible D match to TRBD1 (5 bases). Trimming cost V 5 bases and J 3 bases, with 14 bases left between them. CDR1 and CDR2 (germline): MNHEY, SVGEGT. The CDR3 covers 15 residues. The CDR3 DNA reads as TGTGCCAGCAGTGGCGTGGCGGACAACAATCAGCCCCAGCATTTT. Its protein product is CASSGVADNNQPQHF.

This clonotype has just a few counts. The chain joins TRBV7-2 to TRBJ1-2, with a possible D match to TRBD1 (6 bases). V was clipped by 5 bases and J by 6 bases, with 22 bases between them. Germline V gene lookup returns CDR1 SGHTA and CDR2 FQGNSA. CDR3 length: 16 amino acids. The CDR3 DNA reads as TGTGCCAGCAGCCCATACCGTGTCAGGGGTAAAGATGGCTACACCTTC. It specifies CASSPYRVRGKDGYTF.

The chain couples TRBV6-4 to TRBJ2-2; D gene uncertain. CDR3 length equals 16 residues. Germline CDR1 reads MRHNA; CDR2 reads SNTAGT. Trimming left V 10 bases short and J 7 bases short, with 25 bases between. DNA for the CDR3: TGTGCCACCTCACCCCAGGCGCCTATTCGGAGCGGGGAGCTGTTTTTT. It specifies CATSPQAPIRSGELFF.

As for this clonotype: This CDR3 is missing its conserved last phenylalanine or tryptophan, likely due to a read error. The gene calls are TRBV9 and TRBJ2-3; unclear D gene. Germline-derived CDR1 and CDR2 are SGDLS and YYNGEE. Trimming removed 1 base at V and 3 bases at J, with 6 bases between. The CDR3 has 13 amino acids. For the CDR3, the DNA is TGTGCCAGCAGCGTACTAAATACAGATACGCAGTATCTT. Its translation is CASSVLNTDTQYL.

This clonotype occurred a few times. The V gene is TRBV9, the J gene TRBJ2-2; 8 nucleotides match TRBD1. The ends lost 4 bases at V and 10 bases at J; junction bases unmatched: 9. The CDR3 length is 14 residues. CDR1 is SGDLS, CDR2 YYNGEE, per germline. DNA of the CDR3: TGTGCCAGCAGCAAGCGGACAGGGACGGCGGAGCTGTTTTTT. Its protein is CASSKRTGTAELFF.

The chain combines TRBV28 with TRBJ2-6; D may match TRBD1 or TRBD2 (5 bases each). Trimming removed 1 base at V and 1 base at J, with 8 bases between. The CDR3 totals 16 residues. Germline-derived CDR1 and CDR2 are MDHEN and SYDVKM. This CDR3 reads CASSLLRGSGANVLTF. The CDR3 bases are TGTGCCAGCAGTTTATTGAGGGGTTCTGGGGCCAACGTCCTGACTTTC.

The rearrangement uses TRBV5-6 and TRBJ1-5; D not certain. The CDR3 sequence is 16 residues long. CDR1 and CDR2 from the germline V gene are SGHDT and YYEEEE. V was cut by 4 bases and J by 0 bases, with 14 bases left in between. CDR3 sequence: CASSVGSYYSNQPQHF. The CDR3 bases are TGTGCCAGCAGCGTCGGGAGTTACTATAGCAATCAGCCCCAGCATTTT. Filled out from reference TRBV5-6 and TRBJ1-5, the complete variable domain reads DAGVTQSPTHLIKTRGQQVTLRCSPKSGHDTVSWYQQALGQGPQFIFQYYEEEERQRGNFPDRFSGHQFPNYSSELNVNALLLGDSALYLCASSVGSYYSNQPQHFGDGTRLSIL.

This clonotype was seen more than once but under ten times. The chain employs TRBV5-1 and TRBJ2-3; 8 nucleotides agree with TRBD1. From germline, CDR1 is SGHRS and CDR2 YFSETQ. This CDR3 spans 14 amino acids. The V segment lost 10 bases and the J segment 2 bases; nucleotides outside the gene matches: 9. The CDR3 loop reads CASRQGPHTDTQYF. In nucleotides, the CDR3 is TGCGCCTCAAGACAGGGGCCGCACACAGATACGCAGTATTTT.

There are a few counts of this clonotype. The chain joins TRBV5-1 to TRBJ1-5; a possible D gene is TRBD1 (5 bases). Germline CDR1 is SGHRS and CDR2 is YFSETQ. Trimming shortened V by 2 bases and J by 5 bases, and 11 bases separated the two germline ends. This CDR3 comprises 14 residues. The CDR3 loop reads CASSFGGVDQPQHF. The CDR3 nucleotides are TGCGCCAGCAGCTTTGGAGGGGTAGATCAGCCCCAGCATTTT.

This clonotype was counted many times. The rearrangement joins TRBV6-2 or TRBV6-3 to TRBJ2-1; 9 nucleotides line up with TRBD2. CDR3 size: 13 residues. The germline CDR1 and CDR2 sequences are MNHEY and SVGEGT. Losses at the gene ends were 2 bases for V and 13 bases for J; bases not matched to a gene: 6. The CDR3 nucleotides read TGTGCCAGCAGTTACACCTTAGCGGGAGTCCAGTTCTTC. This gives the protein CASSYTLAGVQFF.

This clonotype has at least ten counts. J is TRBJ2-7 and V is TRBV5-1; D not certain. CDR3 length equals 14 residues. The germline CDR1 and CDR2 sequences are SGHRS and YFSETQ. The germline V and J ends were trimmed by 1 base and 0 bases, with 8 bases remaining between them. CDR3 bases: TGCGCCAGCAGCTTGATGTATACCTCCTACGAGCAGTACTTC. This sequence encodes CASSLMYTSYEQYF.

There are many counts of this clonotype. This chain connects TRBV11-3 to TRBJ2-7, with D possibly being TRBD1 (6 bases). V was cut by 4 bases and J by 3 bases, with 7 bases left in between. This CDR3 spans 12 amino acids. From germline, CDR1 is SGHNT and CDR2 YENEEA. DNA for the CDR3: TGTGCCAGCAGCTCGGGACACTACGAGCAGTACTTC. It is translated as CASSSGHYEQYF.

This clonotype was detected a few times. The chain links TRBV20-1 to TRBJ2-7; D might be TRBD2 (5 bases). CDR3 length: 11 residues. Trimming pared 7 bases from V and 2 bases from J, leaving 9 bases between. Germline V gene data show CDR1 as DFQATT and CDR2 as SNEGSKA (reference sequence). The CDR3 sequence is CSGATTYEQYF. For the CDR3, the DNA is TGCAGTGGAGCGACTACCTACGAGCAGTACTTC.

The table lists this clonotype with a few counts. The CDR3 DNA follows: TGTGCCAGCATCCTACAGGGGTCTTGGGGCTACACCTTC. Translation gives CASILQGSWGYTF. The chain combines TRBV7-9 with TRBJ1-2; 7 nucleotides agree with TRBD1. CDR3 length: 13 amino acids. Germline-derived CDR1 and CDR2 are SEHNR and FQNEAQ (reference sequence). V shed 7 bases, J shed 8 bases, and the junction held 10 bases outside the gene matches.

The chain has TRBV5-1 and TRBJ2-3; 8 bases are a match to TRBD2. This CDR3 has 14 residues. Trimming cost V 5 bases and J 0 bases; bases outside gene matches: 2. Per germline, CDR1 SGHRS and CDR2 YFSETQ. The CDR3 nucleotides read TGCGCCAGCAGGACGGGAGGGAGCACAGATACGCAGTATTTT. Its protein product is CASRTGGSTDTQYF.